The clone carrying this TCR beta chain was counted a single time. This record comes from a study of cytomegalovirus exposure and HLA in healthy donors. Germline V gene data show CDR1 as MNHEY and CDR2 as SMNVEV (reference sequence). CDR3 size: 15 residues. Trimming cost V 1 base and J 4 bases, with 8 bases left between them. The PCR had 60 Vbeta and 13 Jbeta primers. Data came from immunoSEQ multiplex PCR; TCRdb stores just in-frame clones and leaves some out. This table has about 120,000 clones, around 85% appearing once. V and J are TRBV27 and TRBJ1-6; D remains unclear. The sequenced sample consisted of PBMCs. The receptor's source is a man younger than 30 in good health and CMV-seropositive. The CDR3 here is CASSLFGVYNSPLHF. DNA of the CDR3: TGTGCCAGCAGTTTATTCGGGGTATATAATTCACCCCTCCACTTT.